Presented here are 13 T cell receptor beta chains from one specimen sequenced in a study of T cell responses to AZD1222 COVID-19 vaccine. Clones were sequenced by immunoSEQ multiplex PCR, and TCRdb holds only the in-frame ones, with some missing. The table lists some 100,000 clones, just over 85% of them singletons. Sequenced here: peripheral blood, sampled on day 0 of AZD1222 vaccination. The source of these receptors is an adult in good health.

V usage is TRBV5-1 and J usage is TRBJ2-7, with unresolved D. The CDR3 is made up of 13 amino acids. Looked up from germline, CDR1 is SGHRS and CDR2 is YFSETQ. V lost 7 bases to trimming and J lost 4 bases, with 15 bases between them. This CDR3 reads CASYLETTYEQYF. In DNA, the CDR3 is TGCGCCAGCTACTTAGAGACCACGTACGAGCAGTACTTC. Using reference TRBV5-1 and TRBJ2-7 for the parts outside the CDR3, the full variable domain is KAGVTQTPRYLIKTRGQQVTLSCSPISGHRSVSWYQQTPGQGLQFLFEYFSETQRNKGNFPGRFSGRQFSNSRSEMNVSTLELGDSALYLCASYLETTYEQYFGPGTRLTVT.

CDR3 region: CASRGQGYSYGYTF. CDR3 sequence (DNA): TGTGCCAGCAGGGGACAGGGGTATAGCTATGGCTACACCTTC. The chain employs TRBV6-5 and TRBJ1-2; 10 bases line up with TRBD1. Germline loops: CDR1 MNHEY, CDR2 SVGAGI. The CDR3 is made up of 14 amino acids. After removal of 6 bases from V and 4 bases from J, the junction contained 5 bases not matched to a gene.

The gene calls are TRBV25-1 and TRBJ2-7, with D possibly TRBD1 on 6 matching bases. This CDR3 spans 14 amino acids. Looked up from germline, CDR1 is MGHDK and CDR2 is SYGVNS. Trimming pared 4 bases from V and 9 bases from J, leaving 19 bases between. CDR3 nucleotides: TGTGCCAGCAGTGCAACGGGGACACCCCACGGGCAGTACTTC. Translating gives CASSATGTPHGQYF.

CDR3: CSVGDTREQFF. The CDR3 coding sequence is TGCAGCGTTGGTGACACGAGGGAGCAGTTCTTC. The chain is built from TRBV29-1 and TRBJ2-1; no reliable D call. Germline loops: CDR1 SQVTM, CDR2 ANQGSEA. Trimming removed 4 bases at V and 10 bases at J, with 11 bases between. This CDR3 is 11 amino acids long.

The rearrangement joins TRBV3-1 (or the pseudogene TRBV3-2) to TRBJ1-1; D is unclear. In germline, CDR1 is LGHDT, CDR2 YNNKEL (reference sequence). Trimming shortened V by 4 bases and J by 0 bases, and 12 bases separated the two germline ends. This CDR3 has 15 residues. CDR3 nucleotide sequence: TGTGCCAGCAGCCCCCATGGAGGGATGAACACTGAAGCTTTCTTT. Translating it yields CASSPHGGMNTEAFF.

Written as DNA, the CDR3 is TGTGCCAGCAGCCAAGCAGGGTGGAATTCACCCCTCCACTTT. Translation: CASSQAGWNSPLHF. J is TRBJ1-6 and V is TRBV14; D is possibly TRBD1 (5 bases). With 1 base removed from V and 7 bases from J, the gap between germline ends came to 8 bases. CDR1 is SGHDN and CDR2 is FVKESK in the germline V gene. The CDR3 is 14 residues long.

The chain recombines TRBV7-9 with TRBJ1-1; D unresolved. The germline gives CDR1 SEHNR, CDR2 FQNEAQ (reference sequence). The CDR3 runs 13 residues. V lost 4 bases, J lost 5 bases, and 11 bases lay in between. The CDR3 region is CASSYSWSTEAFF. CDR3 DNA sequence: TGTGCCAGCAGCTATTCCTGGTCTACTGAAGCTTTCTTT.

CDR3 residues: CASSSQTAYGYTF. The CDR3 DNA is TGCGCCAGCAGCTCCCAGACAGCCTATGGCTACACCTTC. The chain employs TRBV5-1 and TRBJ1-2; D possibly corresponds to TRBD1 (5 bases). The CDR3 length is 13 residues. The ends were cut back, 3 bases at V and 4 bases at J, with 10 bases in the middle. Germline V lookup: CDR1 SGHRS, CDR2 YFSETQ.

The CDR3 nucleotides read TGCGCCAGCAGCCCGGAACAGGGTTGGAACACTGAAGCTTTCTTT. This translates into CASSPEQGWNTEAFF. V is TRBV5-1 and J is TRBJ1-1, with D maybe TRBD1 (6 bases). The ends were cut back, 4 bases at V and 1 base at J, with 14 bases in the middle. The CDR3 loop spans 15 amino acids. Germline V gene lookup returns CDR1 SGHRS and CDR2 YFSETQ.

CDR3 in DNA: TGTGCCAGCAGCTTGTGGTCACGGCCCGGCGGCGAGCAGTACTTC. This codes for CASSLWSRPGGEQYF. This sequence joins TRBV5-6 and TRBJ2-7; D unresolved. Germline V lookup: CDR1 SGHDT, CDR2 YYEEEE. The CDR3 covers 15 residues. V was pared by 1 base and J by 6 bases, with 17 bases between.

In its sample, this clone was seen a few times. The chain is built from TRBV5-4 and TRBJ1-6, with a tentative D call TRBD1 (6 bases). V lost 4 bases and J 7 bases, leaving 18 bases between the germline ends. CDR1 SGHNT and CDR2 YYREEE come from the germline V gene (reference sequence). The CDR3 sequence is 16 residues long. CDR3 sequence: CASSPGHLQGNSPLHF. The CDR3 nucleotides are TGTGCCAGCAGCCCGGGACACCTTCAGGGGAATTCACCCCTCCACTTT. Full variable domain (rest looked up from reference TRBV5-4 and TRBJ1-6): ETGVTQSPTHLIKTRGQQVTLRCSSQSGHNTVSWYQQALGQGPQFIFQYYREEENGRGNFPPRFSGLQFPNYSSELNVNALELDDSALYLCASSPGHLQGNSPLHFGNGTRLTVT.

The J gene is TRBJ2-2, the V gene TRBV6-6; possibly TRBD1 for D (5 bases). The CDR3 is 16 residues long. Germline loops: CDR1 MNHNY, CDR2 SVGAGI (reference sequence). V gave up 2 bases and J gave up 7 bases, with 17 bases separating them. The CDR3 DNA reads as TGTGCCAGCAGTTACGGTGCAGGGAAATATTTCGGGGAGCTGTTTTTT. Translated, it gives CASSYGAGKYFGELFF.

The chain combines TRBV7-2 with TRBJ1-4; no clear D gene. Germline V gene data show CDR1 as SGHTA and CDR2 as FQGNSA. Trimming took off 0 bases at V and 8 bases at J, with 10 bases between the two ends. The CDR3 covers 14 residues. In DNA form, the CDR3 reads TGTGCCAGCAGCTTAGCTGGGCCGGGGGAAAAACTGTTTTTT. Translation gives CASSLAGPGEKLFF.